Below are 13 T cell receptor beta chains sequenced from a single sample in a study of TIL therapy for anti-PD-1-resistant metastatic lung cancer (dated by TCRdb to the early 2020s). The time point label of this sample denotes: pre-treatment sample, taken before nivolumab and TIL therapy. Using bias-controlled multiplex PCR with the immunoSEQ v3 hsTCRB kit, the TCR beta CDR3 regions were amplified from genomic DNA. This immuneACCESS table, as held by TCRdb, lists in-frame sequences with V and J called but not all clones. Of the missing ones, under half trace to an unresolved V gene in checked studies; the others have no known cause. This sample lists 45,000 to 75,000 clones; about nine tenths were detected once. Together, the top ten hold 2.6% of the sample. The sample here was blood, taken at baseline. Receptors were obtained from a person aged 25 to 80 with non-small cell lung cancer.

In DNA form, the CDR3 reads TGTGCCAGCAGCTTGCCTTTGGGGAGATTGCTGACAGATACGCAGTATTTT. Protein product: CASSLPLGRLLTDTQYF. The chain combines TRBV5-6 with TRBJ2-3, with D perhaps matching TRBD2 (5 bases). Looked up from germline, CDR1 is SGHDT and CDR2 is YYEEEE. The length of the CDR3 is 17 residues. Trimming took 1 base from V and 3 from J, leaving 18 bases between them.

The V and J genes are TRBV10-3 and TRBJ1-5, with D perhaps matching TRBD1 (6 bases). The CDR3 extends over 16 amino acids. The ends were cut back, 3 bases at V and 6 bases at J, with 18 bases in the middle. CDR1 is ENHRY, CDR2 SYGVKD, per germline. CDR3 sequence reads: CAISDSGQTGGQPQHF. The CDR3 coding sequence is TGTGCCATCAGTGATTCAGGACAGACCGGAGGTCAGCCCCAGCATTTT.

This chain's CDR3 is CASSSATGPYEQYF. The CDR3 DNA is TGCGCCAGCAGCTCGGCGACAGGACCCTACGAGCAGTACTTC. The rearrangement joins TRBV5-1 to TRBJ2-7; perhaps TRBD1 as D (6 bases). Germline CDR1 is SGHRS and CDR2 is YFSETQ. The CDR3 has 14 amino acids. Between the trimmed V and J ends, which lost 3 bases and 2 bases, there was a span of 12 bases. Looking up the rest from reference TRBV5-1 and TRBJ2-7 gives the full variable domain: KAGVTQTPRYLIKTRGQQVTLSCSPISGHRSVSWYQQTPGQGLQFLFEYFSETQRNKGNFPGRFSGRQFSNSRSEMNVSTLELGDSALYLCASSSATGPYEQYFGPGTRLTVT.

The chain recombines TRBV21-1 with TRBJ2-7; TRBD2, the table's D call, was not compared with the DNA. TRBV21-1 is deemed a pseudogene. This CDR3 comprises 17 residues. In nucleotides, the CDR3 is TGTGCCAGCATTGGCTCTAGCGGGAGGGGTAGCTCCTACGAGCAGTACTTC. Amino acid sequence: CASIGSSGRGSSYEQYF.

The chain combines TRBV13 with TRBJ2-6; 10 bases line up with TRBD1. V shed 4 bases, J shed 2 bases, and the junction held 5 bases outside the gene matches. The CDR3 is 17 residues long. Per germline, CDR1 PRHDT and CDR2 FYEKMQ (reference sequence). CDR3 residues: CASSSGTGVAGANVLTF. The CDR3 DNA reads TGTGCCAGCAGCTCCGGGACAGGGGTTGCTGGGGCCAACGTCCTGACTTTC.

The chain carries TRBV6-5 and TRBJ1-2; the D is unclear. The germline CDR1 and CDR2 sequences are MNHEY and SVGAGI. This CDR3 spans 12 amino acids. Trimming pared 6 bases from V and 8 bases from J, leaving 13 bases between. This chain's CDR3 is CASSLSGLGYTF. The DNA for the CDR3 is TGTGCCAGCAGCCTCTCCGGGCTCGGCTACACCTTC.

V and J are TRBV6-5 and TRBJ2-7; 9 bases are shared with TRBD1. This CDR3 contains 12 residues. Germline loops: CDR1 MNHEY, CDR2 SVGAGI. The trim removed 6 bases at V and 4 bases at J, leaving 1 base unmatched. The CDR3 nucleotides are TGTGCCAGCAGGGGACAGGGATACGAGCAGTACTTC. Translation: CASRGQGYEQYF.

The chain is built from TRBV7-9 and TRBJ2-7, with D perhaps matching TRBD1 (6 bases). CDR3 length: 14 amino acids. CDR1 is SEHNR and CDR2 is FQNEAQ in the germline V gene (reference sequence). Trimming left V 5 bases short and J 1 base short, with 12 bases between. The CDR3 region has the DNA TGTGCCAGCAGCCAAAGGGGGTCATCCTACGAGCAGTACTTC. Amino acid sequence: CASSQRGSSYEQYF.

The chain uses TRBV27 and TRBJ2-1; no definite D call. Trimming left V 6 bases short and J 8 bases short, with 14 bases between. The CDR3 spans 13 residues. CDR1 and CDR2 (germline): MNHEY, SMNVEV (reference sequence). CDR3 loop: CASRVVGRDEQFF. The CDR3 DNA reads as TGTGCCAGCAGGGTAGTGGGTAGGGATGAGCAGTTCTTC.

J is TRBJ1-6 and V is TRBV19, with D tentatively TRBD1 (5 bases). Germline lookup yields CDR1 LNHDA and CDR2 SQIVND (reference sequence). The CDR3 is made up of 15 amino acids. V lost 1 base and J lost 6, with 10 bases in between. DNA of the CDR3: TGTGCCAGTAGTATAGGACAGTATATTAATTCACCCCTCCACTTT. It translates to CASSIGQYINSPLHF.

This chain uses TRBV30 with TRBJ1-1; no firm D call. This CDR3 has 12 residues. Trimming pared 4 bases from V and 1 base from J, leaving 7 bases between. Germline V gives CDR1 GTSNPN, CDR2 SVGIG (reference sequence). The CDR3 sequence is CAWNGRNTEAFF. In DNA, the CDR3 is TGTGCCTGGAACGGCCGGAACACTGAAGCTTTCTTT. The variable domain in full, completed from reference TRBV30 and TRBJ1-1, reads SQTIHQWPATLVQPVGSPLSLECTVEGTSNPNLYWYRQAAGRGLQLLFYSVGIGQISSEVPQNLSASRPQDRQFILSSKKLLLSDSGFYLCAWNGRNTEAFFGQGTRLTVV.

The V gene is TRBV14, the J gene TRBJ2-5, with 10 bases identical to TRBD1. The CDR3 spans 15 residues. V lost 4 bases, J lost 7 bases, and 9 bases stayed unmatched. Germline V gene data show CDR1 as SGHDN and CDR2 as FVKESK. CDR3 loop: CASSRLTGGSGTQYF. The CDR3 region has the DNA TGTGCCAGCAGCCGGCTGACAGGGGGCAGCGGGACCCAGTACTTC.

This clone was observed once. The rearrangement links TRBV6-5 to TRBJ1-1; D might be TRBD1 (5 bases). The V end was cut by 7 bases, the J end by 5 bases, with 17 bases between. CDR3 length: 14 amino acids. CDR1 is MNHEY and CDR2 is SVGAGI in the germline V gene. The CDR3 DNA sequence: TGTGCCAGCACCCCATGGGCAGGGATTACTGAAGCTTTCTTT. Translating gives CASTPWAGITEAFF.